What follows are 22 T cell receptor beta chains derived from one specimen sequenced in a study of CD8 T cells in Susac syndrome. When the RNA was reverse transcribed, random hexamers were used with an input of about 0.5 to 1 ug. TCRdb itself ran the immunoSEQ multiplex PCR reads through MiXCR, one entry per CDR3 protein. The data show around 59,000 distinct CDR3 sequences, with approximately 90% seen just once and approximately 0.18% held by the top ten. Sequenced: CD8+ T cells from PBMCs. Receptor source: a human donor in good health.

This CDR3 is CASSRPPGLNTEAFF. The CDR3 bases are TGTGCCAGTAGCCGCCCCCCCGGACTGAACACTGAAGCTTTCTTT. V is TRBV19 and J is TRBJ1-1; D not resolved. Germline V gene lookup returns CDR1 LNHDA and CDR2 SQIVND (reference sequence). The V and J ends lost 6 bases and 0 bases respectively, with 14 bases between them. The CDR3 extends over 15 amino acids.

The chain recombines TRBV5-6 with TRBJ1-1, with 12 bases matching TRBD1. The CDR3 is 16 residues long. The germline CDR1 and CDR2 sequences are SGHDT and YYEEEE. Trimming at V came to 2 bases and at J to 4 bases, leaving 6 bases not matched to a gene. The CDR3 DNA reads as TGTGCCAGCAGCTTCCGGGACAGGGGGCTGGGCACTGAAGCTTTCTTT. Protein: CASSFRDRGLGTEAFF.

The V and J genes are TRBV20-1 and TRBJ2-5, with 8 positions matching TRBD1. V dropped 5 bases and J dropped 7; count of bases not matched to a gene: 6. Germline lookup yields CDR1 DFQATT and CDR2 SNEGSKA (reference sequence). There are 12 residues in the CDR3. This chain's CDR3 is CSAQGAGRTQYF. CDR3 coding DNA: TGCAGTGCTCAGGGGGCCGGGCGGACCCAGTACTTC.

This chain uses TRBV27 with TRBJ2-7; either TRBD1 or TRBD2 may fit D (7 bases each). Per germline, CDR1 MNHEY and CDR2 SMNVEV (reference sequence). The CDR3 is made up of 14 amino acids. The CDR3 reads CAAGEGQSSYEQYF. The DNA for the CDR3 is TGTGCAGCCGGGGAGGGACAGAGCTCCTACGAGCAGTACTTC.

This clonotype was detected once. The gene calls are TRBV4-1 and TRBJ1-1; no definite D call. This CDR3 contains 13 residues. The germline CDR1 and CDR2 sequences are MGHRA and YSYEKL. The germline V and J ends were trimmed by 0 bases and 1 base, with 3 bases remaining between them. The CDR3, as DNA: TGCGCCAGCAGCCAAGATAAGAACACTGAAGCTTTCTTT. Residues: CASSQDKNTEAFF.

The V gene is TRBV12-3 or TRBV12-4, the J gene TRBJ2-7, with 11 bases identical to TRBD2. The V segment lost 5 bases and the J segment 1 base; nucleotides outside the gene matches: 7. CDR3 length: 16 residues. The CDR3 protein is CASSPGLAGGSYEQYF. The CDR3 DNA reads TGTGCCAGCAGTCCTGGCCTAGCGGGGGGATCCTACGAGCAGTACTTC.

The genes are TRBV2 and TRBJ1-6; D gene uncertain. CDR1 is SNHLY and CDR2 is FYNNEI in the germline V gene. The V gene lost 4 bases and the J gene lost 7 bases, with 5 bases spanning the gap. This CDR3 is 12 amino acids long. The CDR3 DNA sequence: TGTGCCAGCAGTGCCGGGAATTCACCCCTCCACTTT. Its translation: CASSAGNSPLHF.

The chain has TRBV19 and TRBJ2-7; D is undetermined. The CDR3 is 12 residues long. Germline CDR1 and CDR2: LNHDA and SQIVND (reference sequence). Trimming pared 5 bases from V and 5 bases from J, leaving 10 bases between. In nucleotides, the CDR3 is TGTGCCAGTAGTTCGACGGTTCACGAGCAGTACTTC. This codes for CASSSTVHEQYF.

The rearrangement uses TRBV30 and TRBJ1-1; 8 bases are shared with TRBD1. The CDR3 runs to 14 residues. V dropped 2 bases and J dropped 1; count of bases not matched to a gene: 3. The germline V gene has CDR1 GTSNPN and CDR2 SVGIG (reference sequence). CDR3 nucleotides: TGTGCCTGGAGTTCAGGGGGCGCGAACACTGAAGCTTTCTTT. Amino acid sequence: CAWSSGGANTEAFF.

V and J are TRBV3-1 and TRBJ2-1; D assignment may be TRBD1 or TRBD2 (6 bases each). The germline V gene has CDR1 LGHDT and CDR2 YNNKEL (reference sequence). This CDR3 spans 15 amino acids. V gave up 3 bases and J gave up 6 bases, with 15 bases separating them. Here the CDR3 reads CASSHPARGVNEQFF. The CDR3 DNA reads TGTGCCAGCAGCCATCCAGCAAGGGGGGTCAATGAGCAGTTCTTC.

V is TRBV2 and J is TRBJ2-3; D uncertain. CDR1 is SNHLY and CDR2 is FYNNEI in the germline V gene. CDR3 length: 13 amino acids. Trimming cost V 6 bases and J 4 bases, with 11 bases left between them. The CDR3 sequence: CASRPSRSDTQYF. DNA of the CDR3: TGTGCCAGCAGACCCTCGCGGTCAGATACGCAGTATTTT. The variable domain in full, completed from reference TRBV2 and TRBJ2-3, reads EPEVTQTPSHQVTQMGQEVILRCVPISNHLYFYWYRQILGQKVEFLVSFYNNEISEKSEIFDDQFSVERPDGSNFTLKIRSTKLEDSAMYFCASRPSRSDTQYFGPGTRLTVL.

The chain links TRBV20-1 to TRBJ2-7; 10 bases agree with TRBD1. V trimming: 6 bases; J trimming: 3 bases; junction bases outside the gene matches: 5. The CDR3 is 13 residues long. Germline V gene lookup returns CDR1 DFQATT and CDR2 SNEGSKA (reference sequence). In DNA form, the CDR3 reads TGCAGTGCCCCGGGACAGGGGAACTACGAGCAGTACTTC. As protein: CSAPGQGNYEQYF.

Only a few counts were recorded for this clonotype. V usage is TRBV4-2 and J usage is TRBJ2-5, with 11 bases lining up with TRBD2. Unmatched junction bases numbered 6, after V lost 0 bases and J lost 9 bases. This CDR3 is built from 15 residues. Germline V gene lookup returns CDR1 LGHNA and CDR2 YNFKEQ. CDR3 residues: CASSQDSGLAAAQYF. In nucleotides, the CDR3 is TGTGCCAGCAGCCAAGATTCGGGACTAGCGGCGGCCCAGTACTTC.

V gene TRBV14 combines with J gene TRBJ2-1; D unresolved. With 1 base removed from V and 6 bases from J, the gap between germline ends came to 16 bases. Germline CDR1 SGHDN, CDR2 FVKESK. There are 16 residues in the CDR3. The CDR3, as DNA: TGTGCCAGCAGCCAAGTTGGAACCACTACGGGCAATGAGCAGTTCTTC. Protein product: CASSQVGTTTGNEQFF.

V usage is TRBV7-6 and J usage is TRBJ1-1, with a tentative D call TRBD1 (5 bases). CDR1 is SGHVS, CDR2 FNYEAQ, per germline. The germline V and J ends were trimmed by 5 bases and 3 bases, with 19 bases remaining between them. The CDR3 totals 16 residues. CDR3 DNA: TGTGCCAGCAGCGTCAACGACAGAATTTGGGACACTGAAGCTTTCTTT. Translating it yields CASSVNDRIWDTEAFF. Combining the CDR3 with reference TRBV7-6 and TRBJ1-1 gives the whole variable domain GAGVSQSPRYKVTKRGQDVALRCDPISGHVSLYWYRQALGQGPEFLTYFNYEAQQDKSGLPNDRFSAERPEGSISTLTIQRTEQRDSAMYRCASSVNDRIWDTEAFFGQGTRLTVV.

The genes are TRBV24-1 and TRBJ2-2; D gene ambiguous. The V end was cut by 8 bases, the J end by 3 bases, with 12 bases between. Germline assignment: CDR1 KGHDR and CDR2 SFDVKD. The CDR3 sequence is 14 residues long. The CDR3: CATTQAADTGELFF. CDR3 nucleotide sequence: TGTGCCACCACGCAGGCCGCCGACACCGGGGAGCTGTTTTTT.

This chain joins TRBV12-3 or TRBV12-4 and TRBJ1-1; 7 bases agree with TRBD1. Trimming took 3 bases from V and 2 from J; bases not matched to a gene: 3. The CDR3 contains 14 residues. The CDR3 region is CASSFGTDNTEAFF. CDR3 DNA: TGTGCCAGCAGTTTCGGGACAGACAACACTGAAGCTTTCTTT.

This chain links TRBV19 with TRBJ1-1; possibly TRBD1 for D (6 bases). The germline V gene encodes CDR1 LNHDA and CDR2 SQIVND (reference sequence). The ends were cut back, 3 bases at V and 4 bases at J, with 9 bases in the middle. The CDR3 length is 13 residues. CDR3 nucleotide sequence: TGTGCCAGTAGTATTGCAGGGGCCACTGAAGCTTTCTTT. It codes for CASSIAGATEAFF.

The CDR3 protein is CASSFPGSGYEQYF. CDR3 DNA: TGTGCCAGCAGCTTCCCTGGTAGCGGGTACGAGCAGTACTTC. V is TRBV7-9 and J is TRBJ2-7; 7 nucleotides match TRBD2. CDR1 SEHNR and CDR2 FQNEAQ come from the germline V gene (reference sequence). This CDR3 is built from 14 residues. The J segment lost 4 bases and the V segment lost 3 bases, leaving 6 bases of the junction unmatched.

Comments on this clonotype: Germline is not matched at one junction end, which may reflect a read error. The chain uses TRBV6-5 and TRBJ2-5; 8 nucleotides match TRBD2. The CDR3 totals 12 residues. Germline CDR1 and CDR2: MNHEY and SVGAGI. The CDR3 nucleotides are TGTGCCAGCAGTTACCCGGGGGGGCTGGAGAACTTC. The encoded protein is CASSYPGGLENF.

On this clonotype: One end of the junction is discordant with germline, which a read error may explain. V gene TRBV12-3 or TRBV12-4 combines with J gene TRBJ2-1; the match to TRBD2 covers 7 bases. The CDR3 is made up of 12 amino acids. CDR3 coding DNA: TGTGCCGGCAGTTCAAGCGGGGACGAGCAGTTCTTC. This codes for CAGSSSGDEQFF.

The chain is built from TRBV30 and TRBJ2-5; 10 bases match TRBD1. The trim removed 4 bases at V and 4 bases at J, leaving 3 bases unmatched. There are 13 residues in the CDR3. CDR1 GTSNPN and CDR2 SVGIG come from the germline V gene (reference sequence). The CDR3 DNA reads TGTGCCTGGACTTGGGACAGGGGAGAGACCCAGTACTTC. This translates into CAWTWDRGETQYF.